Sequencing of this T cell receptor beta chain was carried out in a study of cytomegalovirus exposure and HLA in healthy donors. Study conclusions and caveats: Cytomegalovirus-associated status was assigned to about 150 TCR beta chains. The authors later found TCR association rates varying by HLA locus, with DRB1 most and HLA-C fewest. The analysis excluded some indistinguishable V segments, including TRBV6-2 and TRBV6-3.

Trimming removed 0 bases from V and 4 bases from J, with 4 bases in between. There are 12 residues in the CDR3. Germline V gene sequence: CDR1 SGHAT, CDR2 FQNNGV. Notes on this clone: Its antigen is still unknown.

13 Jbeta primers and 60 Vbeta primers were used for the PCR. Method: immunoSEQ multiplex PCR; TCRdb's copy keeps in-frame clones and lacks some. The sample consists of 150,000 to 200,000 clones, around four fifths of them appearing once. The material sequenced was PBMCs. This clonotype was sampled from a girl aged 2 to 9 in good health and CMV-seropositive. The chain is built from TRBV11-2 and TRBJ2-7, with unresolved D. The CDR3 DNA reads as TGTGCCAGCAGCTTAGAGAGGTACGAGCAGTACTTC. This gives the protein CASSLERYEQYF.